A single sample is the source of the 5 T cell receptor beta chains below, sequenced in a study of vaccination effects on CD4 cells after COVID-19. No antigen is known for these receptors. Using immunoSEQ multiplex PCR, the repertoire was profiled, and TCRdb retains in-frame clones only, with some absent. The repertoire holds about 64,000 clones, with approximately 78% as singletons. Isolating CD4+ T cells followed 9 to 10 days of culture. The sequencing used CD4+ T cells from PBMCs cultured without peptide, collected before COVID-19 vaccination. All receptors derive from a human donor who had a prior SARS-CoV-2 infection.

V and J are TRBV5-1 and TRBJ2-5; D is unclear. V was shortened by 1 base and J by 2 bases, with 6 bases between the two germline ends. The CDR3 sequence is 13 residues long. Germline V gene sequence: CDR1 SGHRS, CDR2 YFSETQ. CDR3 loop: CASSLTPQETQYF. CDR3 DNA sequence: TGCGCCAGCAGCTTGACACCACAAGAGACCCAGTACTTC.

In this sample, this clone turned up once. One end of the junction fails to match germline, which may point to a read error. The gene calls are TRBV2 and TRBJ1-2; D unclear. The germline CDR1 and CDR2 sequences are SNHLY and FYNNEI. The CDR3 runs to 13 residues. The CDR3 loop is CASSVVEGNGYTF. For the CDR3, the DNA is TGTGCCAGCAGTGTGGTGGAGGGAAATGGTTACACCTTC.

This clone was recorded once. The rearrangement links TRBV14 to TRBJ2-1; 9 bases fit TRBD2. Per the germline V gene, CDR1 is SGHDN and CDR2 is FVKESK. J lost 8 bases, V lost 4 bases, and 15 bases had no gene match. The CDR3 is 17 residues long. This CDR3 reads CASSLTSPGLALHEQFF. CDR3 bases: TGTGCCAGCAGCCTTACCAGCCCGGGACTAGCTCTCCATGAGCAGTTCTTC.

The chain uses TRBV2 and TRBJ2-7; the D gene could be TRBD1 or TRBD2 (5 bases each). Per germline, CDR1 SNHLY and CDR2 FYNNEI. This CDR3 has 13 amino acids. Trimming took 8 bases from V and 7 from J, leaving 18 bases between them. CDR3 sequence reads: CASQGWGSGEQYF. The CDR3 DNA sequence: TGTGCCAGCCAAGGGTGGGGCTCGGGGGAGCAGTACTTC.

This rearrangement joins TRBV18 to TRBJ1-5; perhaps TRBD1 as D (5 bases). This CDR3 spans 16 amino acids. V shed 2 bases and J shed 6 bases, with 17 bases lying between them. Germline V lookup: CDR1 KGHSH, CDR2 LQKENI. The CDR3 nucleotides are TGTGCCAGCTCACCAGGTTGGCAGGGAAGGAGTCAGCCCCAGCATTTT. Amino acid sequence: CASSPGWQGRSQPQHF. Looking up the rest from reference TRBV18 and TRBJ1-5 gives the full variable domain: NAGVMQNPRHLVRRRGQEARLRCSPMKGHSHVYWYRQLPEEGLKFMVYLQKENIIDESGMPKERFSAEFPKEGPSILRIQQVVRGDSAAYFCASSPGWQGRSQPQHFGDGTRLSIL.